Detailed here is one TCR beta chain. Libraries were prepared by immunoSEQ multiplex PCR; TCRdb keeps only in-frame clonotypes and omits some of them. This table has approximately 360,000 clones, 89% appearing once. CDR1 LGHNA and CDR2 YSLEER come from the germline V gene. The junction had 12 bases not matched to a gene; V was cut back by 1 base and J by 7 bases. This CDR3 has 17 amino acids. This sample is drawn from a study of blood T cell repertoires in COVID-19. This TCR was recovered from a man aged 35 to 55 with acute or convalescent COVID-19. Sequencing was done on a sample of peripheral blood. The J gene is TRBJ2-2, the V gene TRBV4-3; 7 bases line up with TRBD1. The CDR3 loop reads CASSQAFETGSVGELFF. CDR3 nucleotide sequence: TGCGCCAGCAGCCAAGCGTTTGAGACAGGGTCCGTCGGGGAGCTGTTTTTT.